This T cell receptor beta chain came from a study of Graves' ophthalmopathy and Graves' hyperthyroidism. General study findings and limits: Detected in blood as well were most expanded thyroid clonotypes with frequency above 0.001. Progression of ophthalmopathy was predicted by the model with about 67% sensitivity and under 85% specificity.

As the template, RNA transcripts were used to amplify TCR beta CDR3 regions. The workflow started with a first-round RT-PCR run with HTBI primers and then moved on to a second-round multiplex PCR. TCRdb redid the calling of the multiplex PCR reads with MiXCR, one entry per CDR3 protein. The sample carries about 210,000 distinct CDR3 sequences, roughly 29% recorded once. Pregnant or lactating patients and those with other autoimmune diseases or uncontrolled infections were excluded. Thyroid ultrasound, orbital computed tomography, TRAb, serum thyroxine and clinical symptoms formed the basis of diagnosis. This clonotype was seen many times. Its antigen is as yet unknown. This CDR3 is built from 16 residues. J lost 9 bases, V lost 7 bases, and 14 bases had no gene match. Germline CDR1 reads MDHEN; CDR2 reads SYDVKM.

The gene calls are TRBV28 and TRBJ1-6; 8 bases map to TRBD1. The sample was peripheral blood. The clonotype was recovered from a man in his fifties or sixties with Graves' ophthalmopathy. As DNA, the CDR3 is TGTGCCAGCACCGTCAGACAGGGGCGGGTGACTTCACCCCTCCACTTT. This sequence encodes CASTVRQGRVTSPLHF. Drawing the rest from reference TRBV28 and TRBJ1-6, the complete variable domain is DVKVTQSSRYLVKRTGEKVFLECVQDMDHENMFWYRQDPGLGLRLIYFSYDVKMKEKGDIPEGYSVSREKKERFSLILESASTNQTSMYLCASTVRQGRVTSPLHFGNGTRLTVT.